This T cell receptor beta chain derives from a study of cytomegalovirus exposure and HLA in healthy donors. CDR3 size: 15 residues. Germline CDR1 is MRHNA and CDR2 is SNTAGT. The ends were cut back, 5 bases at V and 3 bases at J, with 15 bases in the middle. Study-wide findings and caveats: Whilst most TCR sequences proved rare, a subset of public TCRs occurred across many donors. Altogether, 170 or so TCR beta chains were recorded as cytomegalovirus-associated. With later analysis, a missense DCLRE1C variant became linked to TCR beta V- and J-gene trimming.

With 60 Vbeta and 13 Jbeta primers, the PCR was carried out. Original handling: Approximately 9.9 million shared chains were among the roughly 80 million unique TCR beta chains that a later analysis counted. Data came from immunoSEQ multiplex PCR; TCRdb stores just in-frame clones and leaves some out. For V, J and clone size, that table is used; D and trimming come from the DNA. The data contain about 100,000 clones, about four fifths of them singletons. Turning to this clone: Its antigen is not known.

The material sequenced was PBMCs. The clonotype comes from a woman in her thirties or forties in good health and CMV-seronegative. The chain joins TRBV6-4 to TRBJ2-3; D uncertain. The CDR3 DNA follows: TGTGCCAGCAGTCCCCAAAGTACCGGTACAGATACGCAGTATTTT. Its translation is CASSPQSTGTDTQYF.